This T cell receptor (beta chain) was recorded in a study of T cells in Graves' hyperthyroidism and ophthalmopathy. Study overall: Peripheral blood was secured at the point of initial diagnosis, before any treatment. The study's findings and limits: Ophthalmopathy was model-predicted a median around 6.1 months pre-onset.

This CDR3 region has 15 residues. Deletions cut 6 bases from V and 7 bases from J, with 19 bases between. Germline CDR1 and CDR2: MNHEY and SVGEGT. Together with thyroid ultrasound, orbital computed tomography, serum thyroxine and TRAb, clinical symptoms were used for diagnoses. The authors took PBMCs from 7.5 to 10 ml fresh peripheral blood. Researchers took RNA transcripts and amplified the TCR beta CDR3 regions from them. TCR CDR3 regions were first amplified by RT-PCR with HTBI primers. TCRdb ran MiXCR on the multiplex PCR reads and lists one entry per CDR3 protein. The data hold about half a million distinct CDR3 sequences, with approximately 25% observed a single time. Concerning this clonotype itself: Its antigen remains unidentified.

Sequencing was carried out using blood. V is TRBV6-2 or TRBV6-3 and J is TRBJ1-5, with D possibly TRBD1 on 6 matching bases. The origin of this receptor is a woman aged 30 to 39 with Graves' ophthalmopathy. CDR3 sequence reads: CASRTIRGIRQPQHF. The CDR3 DNA follows: TGTGCCAGCAGGACTATCAGGGGAATTCGCCAGCCCCAGCATTTT.